Listed below are T cell receptor beta chains from one sample, sequenced in a study of T cell responses to AZD1222 COVID-19 vaccine. Only in-frame clones appear in the TCRdb table, and some are missing; sequencing was by immunoSEQ multiplex PCR. The sample lists more than 150,000 clones; over 80% were seen once. Sample: peripheral blood, taken 28 days after the second AZD1222 dose. The receptors stem from an adult who received the AZD1222 COVID-19 vaccine. Both conserved end residues are part of each CDR3. D genes are given only for firm matches. Clone size is given for some rows only: seen once, a few or many times, or a class if the clone is expanded.

>-|TRBV4-3|TRBD1|TRBJ1-1
TGCGCCAGCAGCCATCTACAGGGGGACACTGAAGCTTTCTTT
CASSHLQGDTEAFF
>-|TRBV7-8|TRBD1|TRBJ2-2
TGTGCCAGCAGCCTCCCGGGACAGGGTATAACCGGGGAGCTGTTTTTT
CASSLPGQGITGELFF
>few|TRBV2|-|TRBJ1-3
TGTGCCAGCAGTCGAGACGGGACCTCTTCTGGAAACACCATATATTTT
CASSRDGTSSGNTIYF
>-|TRBV10-2|-|TRBJ1-1
TGCGCCAGCATGTACGGCATGAACACTGAAGCTTTCTTT
CASMYGMNTEAFF
>once|TRBV27|-|TRBJ1-3
TGTGCCAGTAGGGGGGGGGCTGGAAACACCATATATTTT
CASRGGAGNTIYF
>once|TRBV6-4|-|TRBJ2-1
TGTGCCAGCAGTGAACAACTAGCACATACCTACAATGAGCAGTTCTTC
CASSEQLAHTYNEQFF
>-|TRBV5-1|-|TRBJ2-7
TGCGCCAGCAGCTCTTCAGGGGGGGAGTACGAGCAGTACTTC
CASSSSGGEYEQYF
>once|TRBV7-3|TRBD2|TRBJ2-1
TGTGCCAGCAGCTTAATTAGAGGCTTGGGGGAGGGGCTCAATGAGCAGTTCTTC
CASSLIRGLGEGLNEQFF
>-|TRBV25-1|-|TRBJ1-4
TGTGCCAGCAGTGAAAGTGGTGCAGGGAACGAAAAACTGTTTTTT
CASSESGAGNEKLFF
>few|TRBV28|-|TRBJ1-5
TGTGCCAGCACTCCCAGGGGCAGGCAGCCCCAGCATTTT
CASTPRGRQPQHF
>-|TRBV15|-|TRBJ1-5
TGTGCCACCAGCAGAGATCGCAGGGGCAATCAGCCCCAGCATTTT
CATSRDRRGNQPQHF
>-|TRBV6-5|-|TRBJ2-7
TGTGCCAGTCGATCAACAGGGACCTTAGAGCAGTACTTC
CASRSTGTLEQYF
>once|TRBV19|TRBD1|TRBJ2-6
TGTGCCAGTCGAACTGCAGGACAGGGCTCTGGGGCCAACGTCCTGACTTTC
CASRTAGQGSGANVLTF
>-|TRBV28|TRBD1|TRBJ2-7
TGTGCCAGCCACCGACAGGGCATTCGGAACGAGCAGTACTTC
CASHRQGIRNEQYF
>few|TRBV11-1|-|TRBJ1-2
TGTGCCAGCAGCCCCCTAGTCGGGTGGAACTATGGCTACACCTTC
CASSPLVGWNYGYTF
>once|TRBV13|TRBD2|TRBJ2-3
TGTGCCAGCAGCGAAGACGGGACTAGCGTCACAGATACGCAGTATTTT
CASSEDGTSVTDTQYF
>-|TRBV19|-|TRBJ1-1
TGTGCCAGTACTCAACTTTCCCAGAACACTGAAGCTTTCTTT
CASTQLSQNTEAFF
>-|TRBV5-6|TRBD1|TRBJ1-2
TGTGCCAGCAGCTTGTGGCAGGGGGATGGTGGCTACACCTTC
CASSLWQGDGGYTF
>-|TRBV18|-|TRBJ1-1
TGTGCCAGTGATCAGGGGAACACTGAAGCTTTCTTT
CASDQGNTEAFF
>-|TRBV5-4|TRBD1|TRBJ2-2
TGTGCCAGCAGACGTGGCGGGACAGGGGTCAACACCGGGGAGCTGTTTTTT
CASRRGGTGVNTGELFF
>-|TRBV28|-|TRBJ2-7
TGTGCCAGCAGAACGTCCTCCCGGGGGCAGGGGAACGAGCAGTACTTC
CASRTSSRGQGNEQYF
>-|TRBV25-1|TRBD1|TRBJ1-2
TGTGCCAGCAGTGACCACGCCGGGACAGGGTACTATGGCTACACCTTC
CASSDHAGTGYYGYTF
>-|TRBV21-1|-|TRBJ1-1
TGTGCCAGCAGCAAACAGGGCACTGAAGCTTTCTTT
CASSKQGTEAFF
>-|TRBV11-2|-|TRBJ2-1
TGTGCCAGCAGCCACCGGGACTTTAATTACAATGAGCAGTTCTTC
CASSHRDFNYNEQFF
>-|TRBV5-1|-|TRBJ1-4
TGCGCCAGCAGCTTGTCACCCGCAGGCGTGGGTGAAAAACTGTTTTTT
CASSLSPAGVGEKLFF
>-|TRBV29-1|-|TRBJ1-1
TGCAGCCTGGGGGAGGGCGCCACTGAAGCTTTCTTT
CSLGEGATEAFF